This T cell receptor beta chain was profiled in a study of human T cells and chemical hapten exposure. Overall study context: 2% DPC was applied to roughly 2 cm by roughly 2 cm of upper inner arm skin for sensitization. Patients, largely female, had alopecia areata, totalis or universalis.

Time point denoted: pre-sensitization, week 0. As to treatment: therapeutic diphenylcyclopropenone sensitization with weekly scalp DPC. Germline lookup yields CDR1 MNHNY and CDR2 SVGAGI (reference sequence). This CDR3 is built from 13 residues. Between the trimmed V and J ends, which lost 5 bases and 4 bases, there was a span of 12 bases. Study-level findings and limits: Expanded TCRs were compared with controls, and the expanded TCRs formed significantly more large CDR3 similarity clusters.

Concerning this clonotype itself: Its matching antigen is unknown.

TCRdb processed the RACE reads anew with MiXCR; each CDR3 protein has one entry. In the table there are under 110,000 distinct CDR3 sequences, around 10% of which are singletons. Sample: whole blood, taken in connection with sensitization to the hapten diphenylcyclopropenone (DPC). This rearrangement joins TRBV6-6 to TRBJ2-7; perhaps TRBD1 as D (6 bases). This TCR was sampled from a woman aged 45-65 years with alopecia areata. Some clones in this sample may be carry-over from other donors' samples. CDR3 in amino acids: CASSHGQFYEQYF. CDR3 nucleotide sequence: TGTGCCAGCAGTCACGGACAGTTTTACGAGCAGTACTTC.